This TCR beta chain was identified in a study of identical twins (dated by TCRdb to the mid-2010s). As for the study more broadly: TCR alpha and beta repertoires from monozygotic twins, unrelated adults of various ages and cord blood were deep-sequenced to test whether fetal clonotypes persist. Replicate twin experiments were performed at different times using different library preparation protocols to rule out contamination. The full study reports these points: Out-of-frame TCR alpha sequences shared between twins showed an excess of low generation-probability sequences compared with coincidental sharing between unrelated individuals. Abundant cord blood beta clonotypes had fewer insertions, young adult naive repertoires showed a similar but weaker trend, and memory repertoires showed no such trend. Invariant T cells such as MAIT and iNKT could partly confound zero-insertion analyses, though diverse VJ usage argued against this for most clonotypes. Excess twin sharing in beta out-of-frame sequences was weaker because fewer shared sequences lowered the signal-to-noise ratio. In monozygotic twins, recombination models systematically underestimated out-of-frame TCR alpha sharing, but the models matched the sharing seen between unrelated individuals. Because the same donors could not be followed over many years, the conclusions relied on cross-sectional statistical analysis.

Only healthy Caucasian donors were included. Three pairs of female monozygotic twins, all aged 18 to 29 years, were included in the twin cohort. Positive isolation kits from Invitrogen were used to isolate the CD4+ and CD8+ T cell populations. The library was produced with 5' RACE. The sequencing machine was an Illumina HiSeq 2000. Template switching added a universal primer binding site, and the final cDNA carried a unique molecular identifier that allowed TCR cDNA molecules to be counted accurately. First-strand cDNA for TCR alpha and beta chains was synthesized from specific primers in the conserved constant-segment region. To control for contamination, every cDNA library carried two barcodes: a SMART-Mk sample barcode plus Illumina barcodes. TruSeq adapter sequences along with Illumina sample barcodes were introduced in two successive PCR steps. Sequencing of the TCR alpha and beta cDNA libraries was done on the Illumina HiSeq platform using custom primers. The original pipeline was this. MiGEC was used to process raw reads and extract unique molecular identifiers, and MiXCR was used to find CDR3 positions. Recombination models were inferred per individual with the repgenHMM and IGoR tools using an EM algorithm. Shared clonotype analysis was performed with the tcR package in R, normalizing sharing by the product of cloneset sizes. To study raw recombination free of thymic and clonal selection effects, out-of-frame nonproductive sequences were analyzed. The public reads were reanalyzed by TCRdb: fastp trimming at Q25, MiXCR alignment, in-frame beta chains only. Under each unique CDR3 protein, matching rows form one entry showing the most common genes and DNA. These V and J calls derive from TCRdb rather than the authors' analysis. In this sample the table shows 270,000 or so distinct CDR3 sequences, roughly 8% of which occur a single time. In total, the top ten clones hold less than 4% of the sample.

The CDR1 and CDR2 encoded by the germline V gene (reference sequence) are LNHDA and SQIVND. The junction carries 13 bases between V and J, which are trimmed by 7 bases and 0 bases respectively. The CDR3 has 14 amino acids, counting the end cysteine and phenylalanine. This entry keeps only the CDR3 DNA: 42 bases, framed from base 1. This clonotype was counted between two and nine times. Its target antigen remains unknown. No quality values exist for individual bases; no much larger clone is one base distant. Another study also made use of these data, one on yellow fever vaccine responses in identical twins. From that second study: According to the authors, the vaccine-induced T cell response in identical twins seemed to be partly convergent and partly specific to each individual. In identical twins, the study followed T cell clones that responded to the vaccine with precision.

The source material was CD8+ T cells sorted from blood. This sequence was found in a woman under 30 in good health. This receptor chain uses TRBV19 and TRBJ2-7; the D region possibly corresponds to TRBD2 (5 bases align). The nucleotide sequence reads as follows: TGTGCCAGTACCTGGACGGGAAGCTCCTACGAGCAGTACTTC. This encodes CASTWTGSSYEQYF.